These 25 T cell receptor beta chains came from one sample sequenced in a study of radiotherapy plus CTLA-4 blockade in lung cancer. Clones were read by immunoSEQ multiplex PCR, and TCRdb kept only the in-frame ones, dropping some. The sample has about 91,000 clones, roughly 70% seen once; the top ten hold more than 12%. The starting material was peripheral blood, obtained from a patient treated with radiotherapy plus ipilimumab. Receptors originate from a human donor with non-small cell lung cancer that progressed on radiotherapy plus ipilimumab.

CDR3 DNA sequence: TGTGCCAGCGGGGAGAGGCCCTACACTGAAGCTTTCTTT. The encoded protein is CASGERPYTEAFF. The V call is TRBV7-8, the J call TRBJ1-1; D remains ambiguous. Germline V gene data show CDR1 as SGHVS and CDR2 as FQNEAQ. The CDR3 loop spans 13 amino acids. The V gene lost 8 bases and the J gene lost 3 bases, with 13 bases spanning the gap. Supplemented by reference TRBV7-8 and TRBJ1-1, the full variable domain reads GAGVSQSPRYKVAKRGQDVALRCDPISGHVSLFWYQQALGQGPEFLTYFQNEAQLDKSGLPSDRFFAERPEGSVSTLKIQRTQQEDSAVYLCASGERPYTEAFFGQGTRLTVV.

The chain employs TRBV6-5 and TRBJ2-6; D is unclear. Between the trimmed V and J ends, which lost 0 bases and 3 bases, there was a span of 0 bases. There are 13 residues in the CDR3. CDR1 is MNHEY, CDR2 SVGAGI, per germline. CDR3 loop: CASSYSGANVLTF. The CDR3 region has the DNA TGTGCCAGCAGTTACTCTGGGGCCAACGTCCTGACTTTC.

J is TRBJ2-7 and V is TRBV11-2, with 7 bases aligning to TRBD1. V trimming: 8 bases; J trimming: 0 bases; junction bases outside the gene matches: 4. Germline lookup yields CDR1 SGHAT and CDR2 FQNNGV. The CDR3 runs to 13 residues. In DNA form, the CDR3 reads TGTGCCAGCGAGGACAGGAGCTCCTACGAGCAGTACTTC. Translating gives CASEDRSSYEQYF.

V is TRBV9 and J is TRBJ1-2; 7 nucleotides match TRBD1. J gave up 2 bases and V 3 bases, and 10 bases lay outside the gene matches. The germline V gene encodes CDR1 SGDLS and CDR2 YYNGEE. The CDR3 extends over 16 amino acids. The CDR3 loop reads CASSASSQGQNYGYTF. CDR3 nucleotide sequence: TGTGCCAGCAGCGCGAGCTCCCAGGGACAGAACTATGGCTACACCTTC.

This chain connects TRBV19 to TRBJ2-2, with 8 bases aligning to TRBD1. Unmatched junction bases numbered 7, after V lost 2 bases and J lost 2 bases. The CDR3 sequence is 17 residues long. Germline loops: CDR1 LNHDA, CDR2 SQIVND (reference sequence). CDR3 amino acids: CASSIYSGQGNTGELFF. CDR3 nucleotides: TGTGCCAGTAGTATATATAGCGGACAGGGAAACACCGGGGAGCTGTTTTTT.

The chain is built from TRBV28 and TRBJ1-4; the match to TRBD1 covers 7 bases. Germline trimming cut 6 bases from V and 4 bases from J; bases unmatched to any gene: 5. Germline values: CDR1 MDHEN, CDR2 SYDVKM. The CDR3 sequence is 14 residues long. CDR3 DNA: TGTGCCAGCAGCCGACAGGGACGTAATGAAAAACTGTTTTTT. Protein product: CASSRQGRNEKLFF. Looking up the rest from reference TRBV28 and TRBJ1-4 gives the full variable domain: DVKVTQSSRYLVKRTGEKVFLECVQDMDHENMFWYRQDPGLGLRLIYFSYDVKMKEKGDIPEGYSVSREKKERFSLILESASTNQTSMYLCASSRQGRNEKLFFGSGTQLSVL.

This clone appeared a few times. V gene TRBV9 combines with J gene TRBJ2-7; TRBD2 agrees at 8 bases. The V gene end was trimmed by 0 bases and the J gene end by 5 bases; junction bases not matched to a gene: 7. Germline CDR1 and CDR2: SGDLS and YYNGEE. The CDR3 contains 15 residues. The CDR3 DNA is TGTGCCAGCAGCGTAGGGCTCGGGAGGGCCAACGAGCAGTACTTC. It codes for CASSVGLGRANEQYF. The full variable domain, its missing parts supplied by reference TRBV9 and TRBJ2-7, is DSGVTQTPKHLITATGQRVTLRCSPRSGDLSVYWYQQSLDQGLQFLIQYYNGEERAKGNILERFSAQQFPDLHSELNLSSLELGDSALYFCASSVGLGRANEQYFGPGTRLTVT.

This chain connects TRBV29-1 to TRBJ1-1; D is unclear. Trimming cost V 3 bases and J 10 bases, with 9 bases left between them. The CDR3 spans 10 residues. Germline lookup yields CDR1 SQVTM and CDR2 ANQGSEA. CDR3 DNA sequence: TGCAGCGTTGATCTAATGGCAGCTTTCTTT. Residues: CSVDLMAAFF.

The genes are TRBV7-9 and TRBJ2-2; D uncertain. V lost 3 bases and J 0 bases, leaving 11 bases between the germline ends. The germline V gene has CDR1 SEHNR and CDR2 FQNEAQ (reference sequence). The CDR3 is made up of 16 amino acids. CDR3 protein: CASSLGRQANTGELFF. DNA of the CDR3: TGTGCCAGCAGCTTGGGCAGACAAGCGAACACCGGGGAGCTGTTTTTT.

This chain connects TRBV9 to TRBJ2-3; no clear D gene. Trimming removed 4 bases at V and 4 bases at J, with 25 bases between. This CDR3 region has 18 residues. The germline gives CDR1 SGDLS, CDR2 YYNGEE. CDR3 sequence reads: CASSSPLWAGSGADTQYF. DNA of the CDR3: TGTGCCAGCAGCTCCCCCCTTTGGGCTGGATCTGGCGCAGATACGCAGTATTTT.

The V call is TRBV7-8, the J call TRBJ1-1, with TRBD1 identical over 8 bases. CDR1 SGHVS and CDR2 FQNEAQ come from the germline V gene. The CDR3 length is 15 residues. V dropped 3 bases and J dropped 2; count of bases not matched to a gene: 5. The CDR3 is CASSFTGGRNTEAFF. The CDR3 coding sequence is TGTGCCAGCAGCTTTACAGGGGGAAGAAACACTGAAGCTTTCTTT.

This chain joins TRBV6-5 and TRBJ1-2, with TRBD1 as a possible D gene (5 bases). CDR3 size: 15 residues. Deletions cut 5 bases from V and 4 bases from J, with 17 bases between. Per the germline V gene, CDR1 is MNHEY and CDR2 is SVGAGI. The CDR3: CASSPPRGAGYGYTF. In nucleotides, the CDR3 is TGTGCCAGCAGTCCGCCGCGAGGGGCGGGCTATGGCTACACCTTC.

The V call is TRBV28, the J call TRBJ1-2; 7 bases line up with TRBD1. V lost 5 bases to trimming and J lost 4 bases; unmatched junction nucleotides: 10. Germline-derived CDR1 and CDR2 are MDHEN and SYDVKM. CDR3 length equals 15 residues. The CDR3 region is CASSPRQGLGYGYTF. Here the CDR3 DNA reads TGTGCCAGCAGTCCCAGACAGGGCCTGGGCTATGGCTACACCTTC.

The chain links TRBV5-1 to TRBJ1-3, with no clear D. CDR1 is SGHRS and CDR2 is YFSETQ in the germline V gene. This CDR3 has 17 residues. Trimming pared 0 bases from V and 0 bases from J, leaving 13 bases between. The CDR3 protein is CASSLDAVSSSGNTIYF. The CDR3 nucleotides are TGCGCCAGCAGCTTGGACGCGGTCAGCTCCTCTGGAAACACCATATATTTT. Drawing the rest from reference TRBV5-1 and TRBJ1-3, the complete variable domain is KAGVTQTPRYLIKTRGQQVTLSCSPISGHRSVSWYQQTPGQGLQFLFEYFSETQRNKGNFPGRFSGRQFSNSRSEMNVSTLELGDSALYLCASSLDAVSSSGNTIYFGEGSWLTVV.

This clone has only a few counts. As DNA, the CDR3 is TGTGCCTGGAGTGCGCGGGGACGCCTACAAGAGACCCAGTACTTC. Its protein product is CAWSARGRLQETQYF. This chain uses TRBV30 with TRBJ2-5; perhaps TRBD2 as D (6 bases). Germline values: CDR1 GTSNPN, CDR2 SVGIG (reference sequence). The length of the CDR3 is 15 residues. Between the trimmed V and J ends, which lost 1 base and 2 bases, there was a span of 14 bases.

This sequence joins TRBV11-3 and TRBJ2-1; tentatively, D is TRBD2 (6 bases). The CDR3 totals 17 residues. Trimming took off 1 base at V and 2 bases at J, with 15 bases between the two ends. Germline CDR1 SGHNT, CDR2 YENEEA. The CDR3 reads CASSLGTGRDAYNEQFF. As DNA, the CDR3 is TGTGCCAGCAGCTTAGGGACTGGGCGGGATGCCTACAATGAGCAGTTCTTC.

The chain uses TRBV28 and TRBJ1-2; TRBD1 matches at 7 bases. The CDR3 spans 14 residues. Germline V lookup: CDR1 MDHEN, CDR2 SYDVKM. Trimming cost V 6 bases and J 4 bases; bases outside gene matches: 8. The CDR3 loop reads CASRQNRGGYGYTF. The DNA for the CDR3 is TGTGCCAGCAGGCAAAACAGGGGAGGCTATGGCTACACCTTC.

This chain links TRBV19 with TRBJ1-5; weak D call: TRBD1 (5 bases). This CDR3 comprises 17 residues. V was trimmed by 2 bases and J by 6 bases, leaving 20 bases between them. From germline, CDR1 is LNHDA and CDR2 SQIVND (reference sequence). CDR3 sequence: CASSISAGAVRGQPQHF. DNA for the CDR3: TGTGCCAGTAGTATAAGCGCCGGGGCGGTGAGAGGTCAGCCCCAGCATTTT.

V is TRBV27 and J is TRBJ2-5; the D is unclear. V was shortened by 0 bases and J by 4 bases, with 9 bases between the two germline ends. From germline, CDR1 is MNHEY and CDR2 SMNVEV (reference sequence). The CDR3 contains 14 residues. The CDR3 DNA is TGTGCCAGCAGTTTATCTTCTGGGCCAGAGACCCAGTACTTC. Amino acids: CASSLSSGPETQYF.

J is TRBJ1-4 and V is TRBV18; no reliable D call. Germline V gene lookup returns CDR1 KGHSH and CDR2 LQKENI. The CDR3 totals 13 residues. The V gene lost 0 bases and the J gene lost 3 bases, with 2 bases spanning the gap. The CDR3, as DNA: TGTGCCAGCTCACCACCTTCTAATGAAAAACTGTTTTTT. It is translated as CASSPPSNEKLFF.

The chain is built from TRBV18 and TRBJ2-7; 9 bases are shared with TRBD1. The CDR3 has 13 amino acids. The germline gives CDR1 KGHSH, CDR2 LQKENI. The J segment lost 6 bases and the V segment lost 7 bases, leaving 7 bases of the junction unmatched. Written as DNA, the CDR3 is TGTGCCAGCTTAGGGACAGGGAAAAGCGAGCAGTACTTC. It yields the protein CASLGTGKSEQYF.

The rearrangement uses TRBV9 and TRBJ2-7; 9 positions agree with TRBD1. The CDR3 runs to 13 residues. With 4 bases clipped from V and 3 bases from J, the junction kept 2 bases outside the gene matches. From germline, CDR1 is SGDLS and CDR2 YYNGEE. This CDR3 reads CASSRTGDYEQYF. The CDR3 bases are TGTGCCAGCAGCCGGACAGGGGACTACGAGCAGTACTTC.

The V and J genes are TRBV11-3 and TRBJ2-5; no firm D call. The CDR3 runs 13 residues. V was clipped by 3 bases and J by 4 bases, with 9 bases between them. Germline CDR1 SGHNT, CDR2 YENEEA. The CDR3 DNA is TGTGCCAGCAGCTTCGAAGCAAGAGAGACCCAGTACTTC. This translates into CASSFEARETQYF.

This clone was recorded once. The gene calls are TRBV2 and TRBJ2-1; D may be TRBD2 (5 bases). Germline lookup yields CDR1 SNHLY and CDR2 FYNNEI. CDR3 length: 14 residues. With 6 bases removed from V and 3 bases from J, the gap between germline ends came to 12 bases. CDR3 DNA: TGTGCCAGCAGGAGCGGAGCTAGCTACAATGAGCAGTTCTTC. Translated: CASRSGASYNEQFF.

As DNA, the CDR3 is TGTGCCAGCAGCGTAGGCCGTAGCGGGGGGGCTAGTAATGAGCAGTTCTTC. This translates into CASSVGRSGGASNEQFF. This chain uses TRBV9 with TRBJ2-1; 11 bases agree with TRBD2. CDR1 SGDLS and CDR2 YYNGEE come from the germline V gene. Losses at the gene ends were 0 bases for V and 7 bases for J; bases not matched to a gene: 9. The CDR3 contains 17 residues. Combining the CDR3 with reference TRBV9 and TRBJ2-1 gives the whole variable domain DSGVTQTPKHLITATGQRVTLRCSPRSGDLSVYWYQQSLDQGLQFLIQYYNGEERAKGNILERFSAQQFPDLHSELNLSSLELGDSALYFCASSVGRSGGASNEQFFGPGTRLTVL.